This T cell receptor (beta chain) was retrieved from a study of a mutant IDH1 vaccine in newly diagnosed glioma (dated by TCRdb to 2020 to 2022). Concerning the study at large: Of the approximately 35 treated patients, around 62% were male and around 40% were female, and the mean age was approximately 41 years. Before enrollment, patients had received standard therapy of radiotherapy alone, temozolomide alone, or radiochemotherapy with temozolomide; most received the combination. Six visits were used for peripheral blood collection: V03 (baseline), V05, V07, V10, V12 and V13. For exploratory analyses, longitudinal TCRB deep sequencing was carried out in roughly 25 treated patients wherever samples were available. Broad study findings and their caveats: The authors stated that sample limitations prevented analyses of patient blood samples from being reproduced. Immune responses induced by the vaccine were seen in 93.3% of patients across multiple MHC alleles. Pseudoprogression seemed to be unrelated to changes in the top peripheral T cell clonotypes found by TCRB sequencing. Availability determined which PBMC samples were chosen for TCRB deep sequencing.

With regard to this clone: Its antigen remains undetermined. There are no base qualities to consult, and no much larger clone falls within one base.

From the germline V gene, CDR1 is SNHLY and CDR2 is FYNNEI. From the cysteine through the phenylalanine, the CDR3 covers 15 amino acids. Here the CDR3 DNA is all that survives: 45 bases in frame from base 1. V is pared back by 7 bases and J by 0 bases, with 15 bases lying between the germline termini. Library preparation used the immunoSEQ multiplex PCR assay. Following the manufacturer's protocol, the hsTCRB Kit was used to amplify rearranged TCR beta chain sequences. An Illumina MiSeq was used to sequence the TCRB libraries. The source study handled its data this way. The kit vendor's proprietary platform handled demultiplexing, trimming and gene mapping. As stored in TCRdb, this immuneACCESS dataset retains in-frame rearrangements with V and J assigned. A fraction of the clones does not appear; measured against another copy, unresolved V genes explain less than half of the discrepancy, and the remainder lacks a known reason. The V and J calls and clone size are taken from that table; D and trimming were inferred from the DNA. In all, the sample holds tens of thousands of clones, and around four fifths of those were seen once. Roughly 4.4% of the sample is in the top ten clones.

The intended sense of this specimen's time point label: baseline, week 1 (first vaccination visit). What the treatment or condition label conveys for this sample: pre-vaccination baseline after standard-of-care therapy. Newly diagnosed WHO grade 3 or 4 IDH1-mutant astrocytomas showing loss of nuclear ATRX were present in the donors. The samples were drawn from NOA16, a multicentre, single-arm, open-label phase I trial in Germany that tested a mutant IDH1 peptide vaccine in humans for the first time. Visit V03 blood draws served as the baseline sample for immunogenicity testing. The DNeasy Blood and Tissue Kit was used to extract genomic DNA from EDTA blood for TCRB sequencing.

Recombination connected TRBV2 to TRBJ1-1, with TRBD1 perhaps the D gene, on 5 matching bases. This receptor was obtained from a woman aged 18-30 years with glioma. Some clones in this sample may be carry-over from other donors' samples. Sequenced material: peripheral blood mononuclear cells (PBMCs), taken from a glioma patient treated with radiotherapy, temozolomide or both. The CDR3 region has the sequence CASTRGAGMNTEAFF. The nucleotide sequence reads as follows: TGTGCCAGCACTCGAGGGGCTGGGATGAACACTGAAGCTTTCTTT. Beyond the CDR3, the reference TRBV2 and TRBJ1-1 genes provide the residues; the full variable domain reads: EPEVTQTPSHQVTQMGQEVILRCVPISNHLYFYWYRQILGQKVEFLVSFYNNEISEKSEIFDDQFSVERPDGSNFTLKIRSTKLEDSAMYFCASTRGAGMNTEAFFGQGTRLTVV.